This passage covers 9 T cell receptor beta chains from one sample sequenced in a study of T cells in women clearing cervical HPV infection. Profiling relied on immunoSEQ multiplex PCR, and the TCRdb table lists in-frame clones only, not all of them. This table lists about 32,000 clones. Source material: blood buffy coat. These receptors were taken from a woman aged 18-70 years with a cervical HPV16 infection that either progressed to CIN3+ or cleared (not recorded which).

On this clone: The missing CDR3 end, 3 residues past where the read stops, is filled in from the germline J gene. The V call is TRBV20-1, the J call TRBJ2-7; TRBD2 matches at 14 bases. This CDR3 is 15 amino acids long. The trim removed 5 bases at V and 6 bases at J, leaving 9 bases unmatched. Germline CDR1 reads DFQATT; CDR2 reads SNEGSKA (reference sequence). CDR3 in amino acids: CSAGGGTSGRGEQYF. The CDR3 DNA, read in part, is TGCAGTGCTGGAGGGGGGACTAGCGGGAGAGGCGAG.

Details on this clone: Read data end 3 residues before the CDR3 end; the end is taken from the germline J gene. J is TRBJ1-2 and V is TRBV7-2; D remains unclear. The CDR3 runs to 11 residues. V was trimmed by 6 bases and J by 7 bases, leaving 9 bases between them. Germline V gene lookup returns CDR1 SGHTA and CDR2 FQGNSA. The part of the CDR3 DNA that was read is TGTGCCAGCAGTTTCTCCGTTGGC. Translation gives CASSFSVG. The entire CDR3 is CASSFSVGYTF. Complete variable domain (other parts from reference TRBV7-2 and TRBJ1-2): GAGVSQSPSNKVTEKGKDVELRCDPISGHTALYWYRQSLGQGLEFLIYFQGNSAPDKSGLPSDRFSAERTGGSVSTLTIQRTQQEDSAVYLCASSFSVGYTFGSGTRLTVV.

Remarks on this clone: The observed sequence ends 3 residues before the CDR3 terminus, with the missing tail filled in from the germline J gene. The genes are TRBV12-3 or TRBV12-4 and TRBJ2-7, with TRBD1 matching over 10 bases. Trimming removed 5 bases from V and 4 bases from J; junction bases left unmatched: 11. The CDR3 extends over 16 amino acids. CDR3 sequence reads: CASSPPPGQGNYEQYF. The part of the CDR3 DNA that was read is TGTGCCAGCAGTCCACCTCCGGGACAGGGGAATTACGAG.

Concerning this clone itself: The sequenced fragment ends 3 residues before the CDR3 boundary, so the rest is inferred from the germline J gene. The rearrangement links TRBV23-1 to TRBJ1-2; 9 bases align to TRBD1. TRBV23-1 is an ORF, with its function uncertain. The CDR3 has 18 residues. The part of the CDR3 DNA that was read is TGCGCCAGCCCCTCGCCCATAAAGACAGGGGGTGGCACAGATACC. This encodes CASPSPIKTGGGTDT. The complete CDR3 sequence is CASPSPIKTGGGTDTYTF.

As regards this clone: Coverage ceases 3 residues before the CDR3 finishes, and the germline J gene fills in the end. The chain recombines TRBV7-6 with TRBJ2-2; 9 bases align to TRBD1. This CDR3 region has 17 residues. Germline V gives CDR1 SGHVS, CDR2 FNYEAQ. CDR3 sequence: CASSLFPRGTGSEKLFF. The part of the CDR3 DNA that was read is TGTGCCAGCAGCCTTTTCCCCCGCGGGACAGGGTCTGAAAAG. Full variable domain (missing parts from reference TRBV7-6 and TRBJ2-2): GAGVSQSPRYKVTKRGQDVALRCDPISGHVSLYWYRQALGQGPEFLTYFNYEAQQDKSGLPNDRFSAERPEGSISTLTIQRTEQRDSAMYRCASSLFPRGTGSEKLFFGEGSRLTVL.

A note on this clone: The read terminates 3 residues ahead of where the CDR3 ends, so the germline J gene completes it. This chain uses TRBV19 with TRBJ2-3; D not resolved. The germline V gene encodes CDR1 LNHDA and CDR2 SQIVND (reference sequence). The CDR3 covers 15 residues. This chain's CDR3 is CASSIVAGSAQPQYF. CDR3 DNA, as far as it was read: TGTGCCAGTAGTATTGTTGCCGGGTCGGCCCAGCCG.

About this clone itself: The sequenced fragment ends 3 residues before the CDR3 boundary, so the rest is inferred from the germline J gene. V usage is TRBV6-2 or TRBV6-3 and J usage is TRBJ2-7; the match to TRBD2 covers 8 bases. Germline CDR1 is MNHEY and CDR2 is SVGEGT. This CDR3 contains 16 residues. The ends lost 0 bases at V and 3 bases at J; junction bases unmatched: 7. The covered CDR3 bases are TGTGCCAGCAGTTACTCGATGTTAGCGGGATACTACGAG. Residues: CASSYSMLAGYYE. From start to end, the CDR3 is CASSYSMLAGYYEQYF.

Of note for this clone: At one end the junction does not follow the germline gene, possibly because of a read error. The observed sequence ends 3 residues before the CDR3 terminus, with the missing tail filled in from the germline J gene. This sample includes further DNA sequences coding for the same CDR3. V usage is TRBV19 and J usage is TRBJ1-3; tentative D call: TRBD1 (6 bases). This CDR3 spans 17 amino acids. Germline CDR1 reads LNHDA; CDR2 reads SQIVND (reference sequence). The CDR3: CASSPEGRGSGGNTIYF. CDR3 bases read: TGTGCCAGTAGTCCCGAAGGCAGGGGATCGGGTGGAAACACG.

With regard to this clone: One end of the junction does not line up with germline, which may come from a read error. The read finishes 3 residues shy of the CDR3 end, and the germline J gene is used to complete it. The sample has other DNA sequences that encode this CDR3 too. The V gene is TRBV20-1, the J gene TRBJ2-3; D gene uncertain. Germline CDR1 and CDR2: DFQATT and SNEGSKA (reference sequence). This CDR3 has 12 residues. CDR3 in amino acids: CSARDFPDTQYF. The sequenced part of the CDR3 DNA is TGCAGTGCTCGAGACTTCCCAGATACG.